This T cell receptor (beta chain) emerged from a study of T cells in tumors after PD-1 blockade (dated by TCRdb to the late 2010s). Regarding the study in general: Patients were excluded if they had prior checkpoint blockade, use of systemic immunosuppressants, or recent radiotherapy or other anti-cancer therapy within 4 weeks. Treatment consisted of either cemiplimab 350 mg every 2 weeks or pembrolizumab 200 mg every 3 weeks. While on anti-PD-1 treatment, some of the patients also continued taking daily vismodegib 150 mg. Peripheral blood samples averaged approximately 110,000 TCR templates (range roughly 24,000-280,000) and roughly 40,000 unique clonotypes. Paired single-cell RNA and TCR sequencing was done in the study on site-matched tumors from patients with BCC or SCC, both before and after anti-PD-1 therapy. To compare blood and tumor clonotypes, bulk TCR sequencing was performed on 9 to 10 peripheral blood samples from 5 patients. RECIST version 1.1 was used to assess clinical response. The research as a whole found: Around two fifths of the TCR clonotypes from tumors also showed up in blood, and some novel exhausted tumor clones were present in pre-treatment blood, which suggests peripheral recruitment. The source of novel T cell clones was not identified and could include lymphoid organs or rare unexpanded clones within the tumor or its periphery.

The immunoSEQ platform was used to carry out deep TCRbeta sequencing. For the original study's pipeline: Only productive rearrangements were exported from the immunoSEQ Analyzer for further analysis. T cell phenotypes were assigned to bulk TCRbeta clonotypes by matching the clonotypes to single-cell RNA+TCR-seq clones with the same TCRbeta sequence. Tumor enrichment of a clone was calculated by dividing the clone's tumor frequency by the clone's PBMC frequency, both taken from bulk TCR sequencing. GLIPH was used to sort TCRs into specificity groups, which are clusters of distinct TCRs that likely recognize common antigens through shared CDR3 motifs. Here the immuneACCESS table is served through TCRdb, limited to in-frame sequences with V and J called. Missing clones are a known gap in these copies; in checked studies unresolved V genes cover under half, and the rest lacks a known reason. V, J and clone size were drawn from that table, and D and trimming were deduced from the DNA. This sample holds 50,000 to 75,000 clones; approximately 79% were observed only once. About 4.8% of the sample comes from the top ten.

About this clone: Its target antigen remains unknown. Germline is not matched at one junction end, which may reflect a read error.

The time point tag for this specimen amounts to: after anti-PD-1 therapy. For bulk TCRbeta sequencing, genomic DNA was extracted from tumor biopsies or peripheral blood, and input amounts ranged from 616 ng to 6,004 ng. Histologically proven advanced or metastatic basal or squamous cell carcinoma was present in all patients, all of whom were poor candidates for surgical resection. The basal cell carcinoma cohort was made up of under twelve patients, and bulk tumor TCR sequencing was performed for 8 of these patients. From the germline V gene, CDR1 is SNHLY and CDR2 is FYNNEI. Reading from cysteine to phenylalanine, the CDR3 counts 14 amino acids. The CDR3 DNA has 42 bases and is translated from base 1.

This receptor was obtained from a human donor with basal cell carcinoma. Recombination joined TRBV2 with TRBJ1-4; the D gene is perhaps TRBD1, from 5 matching bases. The specimen was PBMCs, collected after anti-PD-1 treatment. The DNA reads as follows: TGTGCCGGCAGAACAGGATCAACTAATGAAAAACTGTTTTTT. Translated, this gives CAGRTGSTNEKLFF.